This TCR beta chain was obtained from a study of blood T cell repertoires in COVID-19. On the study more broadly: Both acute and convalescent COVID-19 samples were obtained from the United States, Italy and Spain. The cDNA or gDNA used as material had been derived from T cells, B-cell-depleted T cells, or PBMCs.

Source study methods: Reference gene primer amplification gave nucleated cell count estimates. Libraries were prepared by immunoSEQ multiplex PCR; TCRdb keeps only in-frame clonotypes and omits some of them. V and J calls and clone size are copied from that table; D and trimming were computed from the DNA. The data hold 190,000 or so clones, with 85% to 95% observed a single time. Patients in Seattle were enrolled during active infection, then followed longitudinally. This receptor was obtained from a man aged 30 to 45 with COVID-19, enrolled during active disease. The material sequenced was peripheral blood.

Written as DNA, the CDR3 is TGCGCCAGCAGCTTGGCAGCGGTAGGGGGTATTGGCTATGAGCAGTTCTTC. It codes for CASSLAAVGGIGYEQFF. The chain couples TRBV5-1 to TRBJ2-1; D is possibly TRBD1 (6 bases). This CDR3 comprises 17 residues. The ends were cut back, 0 bases at V and 8 bases at J, with 21 bases in the middle. Germline CDR1 and CDR2: SGHRS and YFSETQ.